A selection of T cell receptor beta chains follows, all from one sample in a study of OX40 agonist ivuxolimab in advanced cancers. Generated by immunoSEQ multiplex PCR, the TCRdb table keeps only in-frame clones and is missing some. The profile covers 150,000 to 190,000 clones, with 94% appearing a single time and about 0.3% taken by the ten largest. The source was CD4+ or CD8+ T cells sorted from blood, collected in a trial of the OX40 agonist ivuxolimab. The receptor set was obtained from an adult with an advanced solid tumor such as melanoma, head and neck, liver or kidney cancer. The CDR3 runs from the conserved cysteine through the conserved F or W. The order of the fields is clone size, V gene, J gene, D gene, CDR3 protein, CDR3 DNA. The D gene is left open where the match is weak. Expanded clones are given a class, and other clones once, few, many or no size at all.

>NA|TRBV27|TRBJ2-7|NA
CASSPYVSGHPYEQYF
TGTGCCAGCAGTCCCTACGTCTCGGGACACCCCTACGAGCAGTACTTC
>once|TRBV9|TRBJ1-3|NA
CASSVAAHGVGNTIYF
TGTGCCAGCAGCGTAGCTGCCCACGGAGTAGGAAACACCATATATTTT
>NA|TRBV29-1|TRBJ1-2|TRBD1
CSVGGQGGSYGYTF
TGCAGCGTGGGAGGACAGGGGGGGAGCTATGGCTACACCTTC
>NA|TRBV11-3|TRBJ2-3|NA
CASSGRDMGDTQYF
TGTGCCAGCAGCGGTCGGGATATGGGAGATACGCAGTATTTT
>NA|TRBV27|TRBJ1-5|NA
CASSQRTPYSNQPQHF
TGTGCCAGCAGCCAAAGGACGCCATATAGCAATCAGCCCCAGCATTTT
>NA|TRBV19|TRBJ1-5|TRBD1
CASSSIRGQGAGVNQPQHF
TGTGCCAGTAGTAGCATCCGAGGGCAGGGGGCCGGGGTTAATCAGCCCCAGCATTTT
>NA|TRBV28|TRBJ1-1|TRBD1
CASSLGQVGTEAFF
TGTGCCAGCAGTTTAGGACAGGTCGGAACTGAAGCTTTCTTT
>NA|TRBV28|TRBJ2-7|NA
CASSSLQIYEQYF
TGTGCCAGCAGCAGCCTACAGATCTACGAGCAGTACTTC
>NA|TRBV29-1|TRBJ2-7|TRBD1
CSVPLLGTGGLYEQYF
TGCAGCGTTCCACTCCTCGGGACAGGGGGCCTATACGAGCAGTACTTC
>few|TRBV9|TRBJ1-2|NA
CASSGQVDYGYTF
TGTGCCAGCAGCGGACAGGTGGACTATGGCTACACCTTC
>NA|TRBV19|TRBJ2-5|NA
CATWWPRETQYF
TGTGCCACTTGGTGGCCGCGAGAGACCCAGTACTTC
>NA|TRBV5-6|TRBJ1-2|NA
CASTLGVNYGYTF
TGTGCCAGCACCCTGGGGGTTAACTATGGCTACACCTTC
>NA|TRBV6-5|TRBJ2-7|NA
CASSPRENYEQYF
TGTGCCAGCAGCCCCAGGGAAAACTACGAGCAGTACTTC
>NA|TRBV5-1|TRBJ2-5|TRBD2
CASSLSTSGSGVGETQYF
TGCGCCAGCAGCTTAAGTACTAGCGGGAGCGGGGTCGGGGAGACCCAGTACTTC
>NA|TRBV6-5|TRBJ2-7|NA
CASSSPLKDRYEQYF
TGTGCCAGCAGTTCCCCCCTGAAGGACAGATACGAGCAGTACTTC
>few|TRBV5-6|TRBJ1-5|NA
CASSRAGGHSNQPQHF
TGTGCCAGCAGCCGTGCGGGGGGCCATAGCAATCAGCCCCAGCATTTT
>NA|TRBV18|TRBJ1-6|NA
CASSPIAAEANSPLHF
TGTGCCAGCTCACCCATTGCGGCAGAAGCGAATTCACCCCTCCACTTT
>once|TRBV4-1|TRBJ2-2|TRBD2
CASSLAAGGHTGELFF
TGCGCCAGCAGCCTAGCGGCGGGAGGACACACCGGGGAGCTGTTTTTT
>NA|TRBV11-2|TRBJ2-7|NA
CASSSARYEQYF
TGTGCCAGCAGCTCGGCAAGATACGAGCAGTACTTC
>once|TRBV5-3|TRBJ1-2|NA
CAGDRAPMGGYTF
TGTGCCGGGGACCGGGCCCCCATGGGTGGCTACACCTTC
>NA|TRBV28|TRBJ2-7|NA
CATSGTPTYEQYF
TGTGCCACCTCCGGGACACCAACCTACGAGCAGTACTTC
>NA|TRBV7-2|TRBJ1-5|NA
CASSLLFGNQPQHF
TGTGCCAGCAGCTTACTATTTGGCAATCAGCCCCAGCATTTT
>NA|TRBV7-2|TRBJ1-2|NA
CACRVRDPYGYTF
TGTGCCTGTAGGGTCAGGGACCCTTATGGCTACACCTTC
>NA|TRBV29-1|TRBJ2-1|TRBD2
CSVALAAYNEQFF
TGCAGCGTTGCCCTAGCGGCCTACAATGAGCAGTTCTTC
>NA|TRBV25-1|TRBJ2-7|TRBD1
CASSEGDRLYEQYF
TGTGCCAGCAGTGAAGGGGACAGATTATACGAGCAGTACTTC
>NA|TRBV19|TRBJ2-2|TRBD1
CASSIRRTGDTGELFF
TGTGCCAGTAGTATACGTAGGACAGGGGACACCGGGGAGCTGTTTTTT
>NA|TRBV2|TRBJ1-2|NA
CASSAGRGIYGYTF
TGTGCCAGCAGCGCCGGACGGGGAATCTATGGCTACACCTTC
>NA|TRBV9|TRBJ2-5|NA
CASSVRGLRGIETQYF
TGTGCCAGCAGCGTAAGGGGACTTAGGGGAATCGAGACCCAGTACTTC
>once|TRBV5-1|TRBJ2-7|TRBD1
CASIGQGYEQHF
TGCGCCAGCATCGGACAGGGCTACGAGCAGCACTTC